One sample yielded the 3 T cell receptor beta chains listed below, sequenced in a study of cytomegalovirus exposure and HLA in healthy donors. The PCR was carried out with 60 Vbeta primers and 13 Jbeta primers. This table comes from immunoSEQ multiplex PCR, and its TCRdb copy is limited to in-frame clones, with some not included. The sample holds 100,000 to 150,000 clones, roughly 82% seen once. Sequencing was done on a sample of PBMCs. The receptors come from a boy younger than 18 in good health and CMV-seronegative.

The chain has TRBV30 and TRBJ2-7; 10 bases fit TRBD2. Germline loops: CDR1 GTSNPN, CDR2 SVGIG (reference sequence). V lost 4 bases to trimming and J lost 2 bases; unmatched junction nucleotides: 5. The CDR3 is 14 residues long. The DNA of the CDR3 is TGTGCCTGGACACTAGCGGGAACCACCTACGAGCAGTACTTC. It translates to CAWTLAGTTYEQYF.

This sequence joins TRBV7-2 and TRBJ2-3, with 7 positions matching TRBD2. There are 15 residues in the CDR3. The V gene end was trimmed by 5 bases and the J gene end by 1 base; junction bases not matched to a gene: 6. The germline gives CDR1 SGHTA, CDR2 FQGNSA. In nucleotides, the CDR3 is TGTGCCAGCAGCCCCCGCCGGGAGGGCACAGATACGCAGTATTTT. Protein: CASSPRREGTDTQYF.

The chain uses TRBV11-2 and TRBJ1-1, with D possibly being TRBD1 (6 bases). The ends were cut back, 0 bases at V and 7 bases at J, with 15 bases in the middle. CDR1 SGHAT and CDR2 FQNNGV come from the germline V gene. This CDR3 contains 15 residues. In DNA form, the CDR3 reads TGTGCCAGCAGCTTAGAGCGGGGGCCGGTACGTGAAGCTTTCTTT. Residues: CASSLERGPVREAFF.